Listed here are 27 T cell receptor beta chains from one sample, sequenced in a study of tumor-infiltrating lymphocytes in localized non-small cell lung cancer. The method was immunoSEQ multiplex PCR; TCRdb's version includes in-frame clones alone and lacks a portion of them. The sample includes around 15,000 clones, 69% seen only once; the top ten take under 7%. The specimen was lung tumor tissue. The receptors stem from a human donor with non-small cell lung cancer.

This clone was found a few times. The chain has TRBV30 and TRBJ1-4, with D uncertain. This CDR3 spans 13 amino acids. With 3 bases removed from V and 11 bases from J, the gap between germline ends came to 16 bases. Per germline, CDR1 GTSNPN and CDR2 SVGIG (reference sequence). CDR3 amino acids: CAWRGSLMKKLFF. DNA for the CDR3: TGTGCCTGGAGGGGCAGCTTAATGAAGAAACTGTTTTTT. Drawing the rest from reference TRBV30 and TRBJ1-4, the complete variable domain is SQTIHQWPATLVQPVGSPLSLECTVEGTSNPNLYWYRQAAGRGLQLLFYSVGIGQISSEVPQNLSASRPQDRQFILSSKKLLLSDSGFYLCAWRGSLMKKLFFGSGTQLSVL.

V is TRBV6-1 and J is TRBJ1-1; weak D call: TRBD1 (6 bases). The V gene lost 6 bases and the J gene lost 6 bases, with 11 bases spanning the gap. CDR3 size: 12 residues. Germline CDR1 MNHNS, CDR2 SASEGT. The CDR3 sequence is CASRGQFSEAFF. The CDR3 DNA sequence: TGTGCCAGCAGAGGACAGTTCTCTGAAGCTTTCTTT.

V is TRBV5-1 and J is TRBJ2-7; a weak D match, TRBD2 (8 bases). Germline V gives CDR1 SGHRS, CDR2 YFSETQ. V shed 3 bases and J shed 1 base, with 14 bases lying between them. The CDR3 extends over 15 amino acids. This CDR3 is CASSSGGTASYEQYF. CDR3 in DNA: TGCGCCAGCAGCTCGGGAGGGACAGCTTCCTACGAGCAGTACTTC.

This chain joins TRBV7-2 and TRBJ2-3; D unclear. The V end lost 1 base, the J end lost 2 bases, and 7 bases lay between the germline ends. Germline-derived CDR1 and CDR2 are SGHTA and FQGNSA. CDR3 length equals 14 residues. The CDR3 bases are TGTGCCAGCAGCTTAGGTAGGGTCACAGATACGCAGTATTTT. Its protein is CASSLGRVTDTQYF.

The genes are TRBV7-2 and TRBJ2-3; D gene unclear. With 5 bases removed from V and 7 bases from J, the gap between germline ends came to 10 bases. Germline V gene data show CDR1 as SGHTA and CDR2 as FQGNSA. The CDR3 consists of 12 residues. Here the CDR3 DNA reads TGTGCCAGCAGCCTTGGGTGGAATACGCAGTATTTT. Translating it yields CASSLGWNTQYF.

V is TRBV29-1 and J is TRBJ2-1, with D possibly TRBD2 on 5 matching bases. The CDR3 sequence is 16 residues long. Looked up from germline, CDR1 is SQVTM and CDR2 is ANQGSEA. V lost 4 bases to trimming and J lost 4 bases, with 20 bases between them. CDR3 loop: CSVGIARGSQYNEQFF. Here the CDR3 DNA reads TGCAGCGTTGGGATCGCTAGAGGGTCTCAATACAATGAGCAGTTCTTC.

DNA for the CDR3: TGTGCCAGCAGCGTAGGACAGGGAAATCAGCCCCAGCATTTT. Translated, it gives CASSVGQGNQPQHF. The chain has TRBV7-6 and TRBJ1-5, with 8 bases fitting TRBD1. This CDR3 spans 14 amino acids. Germline V gives CDR1 SGHVS, CDR2 FNYEAQ. V shed 5 bases, J shed 4 bases, and the junction held 4 bases outside the gene matches.

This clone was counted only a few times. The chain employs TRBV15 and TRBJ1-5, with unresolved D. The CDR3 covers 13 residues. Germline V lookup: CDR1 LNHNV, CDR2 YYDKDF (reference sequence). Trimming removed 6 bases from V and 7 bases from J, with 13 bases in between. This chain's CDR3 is CATSRTGGQPQHF. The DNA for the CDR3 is TGTGCCACCAGTAGAACGGGCGGACAGCCCCAGCATTTT.

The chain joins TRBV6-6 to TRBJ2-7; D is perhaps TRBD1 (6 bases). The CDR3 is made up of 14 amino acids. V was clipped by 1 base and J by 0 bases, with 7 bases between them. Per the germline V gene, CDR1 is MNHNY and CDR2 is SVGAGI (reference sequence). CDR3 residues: CASSYLGASYEQYF. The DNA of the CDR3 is TGTGCCAGCAGTTACTTGGGGGCCTCCTACGAGCAGTACTTC.

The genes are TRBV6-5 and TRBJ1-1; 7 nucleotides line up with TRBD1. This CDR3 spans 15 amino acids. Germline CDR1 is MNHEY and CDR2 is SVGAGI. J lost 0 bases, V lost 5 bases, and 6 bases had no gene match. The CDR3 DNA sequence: TGTGCCAGCAGTAAGACGGGACAGATGAACACTGAAGCTTTCTTT. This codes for CASSKTGQMNTEAFF.

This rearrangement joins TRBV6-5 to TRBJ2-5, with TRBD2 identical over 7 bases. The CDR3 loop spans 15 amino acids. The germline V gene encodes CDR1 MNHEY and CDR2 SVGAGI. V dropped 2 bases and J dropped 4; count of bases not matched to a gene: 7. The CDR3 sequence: CASSYLGGSGETQYF. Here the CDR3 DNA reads TGTGCCAGCAGTTACCTGGGCGGGAGCGGAGAGACCCAGTACTTC.

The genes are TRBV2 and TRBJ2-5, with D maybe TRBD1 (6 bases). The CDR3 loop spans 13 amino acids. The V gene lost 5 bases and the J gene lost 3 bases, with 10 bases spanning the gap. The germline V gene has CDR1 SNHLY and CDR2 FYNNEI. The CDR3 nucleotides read TGTGCCAGCAGTCGGGACACCAAAGAGACCCAGTACTTC. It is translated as CASSRDTKETQYF.

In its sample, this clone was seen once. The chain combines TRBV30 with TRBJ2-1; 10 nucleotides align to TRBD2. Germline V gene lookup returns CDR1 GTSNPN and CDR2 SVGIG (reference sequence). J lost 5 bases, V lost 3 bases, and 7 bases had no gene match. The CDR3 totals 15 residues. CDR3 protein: CAWRPASGSDNEQFF. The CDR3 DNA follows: TGTGCCTGGAGGCCGGCTAGCGGGAGCGACAATGAGCAGTTCTTC.

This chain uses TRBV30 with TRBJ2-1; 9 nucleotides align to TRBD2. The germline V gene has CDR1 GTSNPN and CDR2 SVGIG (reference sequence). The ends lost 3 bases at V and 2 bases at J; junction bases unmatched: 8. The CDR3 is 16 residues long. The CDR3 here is CAWRAGGGIAYNEQFF. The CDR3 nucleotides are TGTGCCTGGAGAGCGGGAGGAGGGATCGCCTACAATGAGCAGTTCTTC.

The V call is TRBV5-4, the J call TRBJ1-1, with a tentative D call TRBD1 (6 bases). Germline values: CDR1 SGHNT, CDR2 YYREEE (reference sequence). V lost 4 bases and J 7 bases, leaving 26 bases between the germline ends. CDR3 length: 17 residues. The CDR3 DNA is TGTGCCAGCAGCCTGGGGGTCGGGGGCGTGGGAAACCTTGAAGCTTTCTTT. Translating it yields CASSLGVGGVGNLEAFF.

The DNA of the CDR3 is TGTGCCAGCAGCTTGCATGGGGTAACGGACAGGGTGTACAATGAGCAGTTCTTC. This sequence encodes CASSLHGVTDRVYNEQFF. This rearrangement joins TRBV5-6 to TRBJ2-1; 8 nucleotides align to TRBD1. V was pared by 1 base and J by 4 bases, with 13 bases of the junction left unmatched. In germline, CDR1 is SGHDT, CDR2 YYEEEE. The CDR3 is 18 residues long.

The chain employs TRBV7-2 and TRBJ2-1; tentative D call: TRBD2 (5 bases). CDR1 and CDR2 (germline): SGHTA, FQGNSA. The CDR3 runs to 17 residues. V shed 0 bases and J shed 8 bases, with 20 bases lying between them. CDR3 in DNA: TGTGCCAGCAGCTTAGCGGGAGAAATCCCCACAATCGATGAGCAGTTCTTC. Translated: CASSLAGEIPTIDEQFF.

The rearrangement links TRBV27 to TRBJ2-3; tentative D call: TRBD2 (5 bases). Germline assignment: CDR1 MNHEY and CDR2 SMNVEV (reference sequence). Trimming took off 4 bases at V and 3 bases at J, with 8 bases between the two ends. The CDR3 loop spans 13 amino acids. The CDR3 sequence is CASSSRDTDTQYF. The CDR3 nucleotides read TGTGCCAGCAGTTCGAGGGATACAGATACGCAGTATTTT.

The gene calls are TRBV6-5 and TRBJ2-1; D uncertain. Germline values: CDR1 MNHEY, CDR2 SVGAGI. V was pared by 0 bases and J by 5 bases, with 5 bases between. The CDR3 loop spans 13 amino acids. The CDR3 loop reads CASSYSRHNEQFF. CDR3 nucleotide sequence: TGTGCCAGCAGTTACTCAAGGCACAATGAGCAGTTCTTC.

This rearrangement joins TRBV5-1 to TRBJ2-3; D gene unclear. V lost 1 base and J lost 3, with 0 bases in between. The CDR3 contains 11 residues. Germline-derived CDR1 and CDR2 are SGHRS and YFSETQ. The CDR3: CASSLTDTQYF. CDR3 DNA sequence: TGCGCCAGCAGCTTGACAGATACGCAGTATTTT. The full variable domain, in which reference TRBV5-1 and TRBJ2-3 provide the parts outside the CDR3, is KAGVTQTPRYLIKTRGQQVTLSCSPISGHRSVSWYQQTPGQGLQFLFEYFSETQRNKGNFPGRFSGRQFSNSRSEMNVSTLELGDSALYLCASSLTDTQYFGPGTRLTVL.

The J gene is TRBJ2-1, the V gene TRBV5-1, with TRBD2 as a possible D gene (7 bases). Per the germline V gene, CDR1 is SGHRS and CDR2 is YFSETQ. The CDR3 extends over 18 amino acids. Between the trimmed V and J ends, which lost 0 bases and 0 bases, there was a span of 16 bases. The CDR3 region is CASSLAGGNPFSYNEQFF. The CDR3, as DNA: TGCGCCAGCAGCTTGGCGGGGGGCAACCCGTTCTCCTACAATGAGCAGTTCTTC.

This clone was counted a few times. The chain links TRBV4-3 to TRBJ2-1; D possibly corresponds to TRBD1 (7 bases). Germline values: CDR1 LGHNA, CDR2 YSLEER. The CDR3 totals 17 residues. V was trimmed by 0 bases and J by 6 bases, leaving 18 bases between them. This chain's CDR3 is CASSQDGQGGYGNEQFF. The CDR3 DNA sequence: TGCGCCAGCAGCCAAGATGGGCAGGGGGGTTACGGCAATGAGCAGTTCTTC.

DNA of the CDR3: TGTGCCAGCAGCCCCCGACAGGGAATCGGAAACACCATATATTTT. The encoded protein is CASSPRQGIGNTIYF. J is TRBJ1-3 and V is TRBV5-4; 7 bases agree with TRBD1. Germline CDR1 and CDR2: SGHNT and YYREEE (reference sequence). CDR3 size: 15 residues. Germline trimming cut 4 bases from V and 4 bases from J; bases unmatched to any gene: 8.

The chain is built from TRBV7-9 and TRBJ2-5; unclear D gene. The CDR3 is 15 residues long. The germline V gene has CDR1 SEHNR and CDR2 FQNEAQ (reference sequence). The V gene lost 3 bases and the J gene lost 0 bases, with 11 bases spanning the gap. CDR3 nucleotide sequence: TGTGCCAGCAGCTTCGCGAGTTGGTACCAAGAGACCCAGTACTTC. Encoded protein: CASSFASWYQETQYF.

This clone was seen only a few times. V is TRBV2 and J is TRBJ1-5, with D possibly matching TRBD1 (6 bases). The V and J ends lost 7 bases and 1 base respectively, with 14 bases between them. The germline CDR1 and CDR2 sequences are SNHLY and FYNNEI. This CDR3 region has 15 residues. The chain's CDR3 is CASKVGAVSNQPQHF. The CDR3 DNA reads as TGTGCCAGCAAGGTGGGGGCAGTCAGCAATCAGCCCCAGCATTTT.

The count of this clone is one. CDR3 in DNA: TGCAGCGTTGAGAAGCTTTTCGCAGATACGCAGTATTTT. This translates into CSVEKLFADTQYF. The chain recombines TRBV29-1 with TRBJ2-3; the D is unclear. The CDR3 is 13 residues long. V lost 3 bases and J 4 bases, leaving 11 bases between the germline ends. From germline, CDR1 is SQVTM and CDR2 ANQGSEA.

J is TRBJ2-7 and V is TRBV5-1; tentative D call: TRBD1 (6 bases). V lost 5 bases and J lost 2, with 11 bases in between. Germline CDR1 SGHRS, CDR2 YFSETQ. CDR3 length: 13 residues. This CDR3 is CASRPRTAYEQYF. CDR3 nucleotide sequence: TGCGCCAGCAGGCCGAGGACAGCCTACGAGCAGTACTTC.